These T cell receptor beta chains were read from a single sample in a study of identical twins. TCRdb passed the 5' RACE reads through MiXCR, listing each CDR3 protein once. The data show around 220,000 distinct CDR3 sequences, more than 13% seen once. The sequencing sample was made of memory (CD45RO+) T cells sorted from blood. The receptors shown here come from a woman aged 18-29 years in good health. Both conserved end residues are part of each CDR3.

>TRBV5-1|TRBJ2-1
CASSLQPYNEQFF
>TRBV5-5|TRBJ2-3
CASSLAALTDTQYF
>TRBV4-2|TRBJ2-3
CASSQEGSGAGTQYF
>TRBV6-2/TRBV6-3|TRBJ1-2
CASSYGAKANYGYTF
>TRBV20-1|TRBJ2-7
CSATQRVPHSYEQYF
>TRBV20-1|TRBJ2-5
CSATRLAGTKRTQYF
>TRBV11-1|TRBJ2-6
CASRTLKRGQYSGANVLTF
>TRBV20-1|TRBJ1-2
CSADQGPIGYTF
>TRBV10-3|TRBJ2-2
CAIKSGLNTGELFF
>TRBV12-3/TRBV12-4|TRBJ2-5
CASTLGGDETQYF
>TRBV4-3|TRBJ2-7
CASSAQRGTEQYF
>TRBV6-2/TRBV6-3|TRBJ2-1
CASSLGLVVYNEQFF
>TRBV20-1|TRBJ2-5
CSAIGGIETQYF
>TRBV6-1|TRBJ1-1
CASSETRRVNTEAFF
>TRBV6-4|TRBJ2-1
CASSDSGGSGYNEQFF
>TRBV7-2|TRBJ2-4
CASSLSPAVQYF
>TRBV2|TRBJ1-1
CASRGDGYTEAFF
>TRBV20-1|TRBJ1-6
CSVGSYNSPLHF
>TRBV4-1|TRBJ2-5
CASSLEGGGQETQYF
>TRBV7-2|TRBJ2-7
CASSPPWNEQYF
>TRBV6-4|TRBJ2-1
CASSGRAGGHNEQFF
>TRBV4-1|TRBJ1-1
CASSQGKRTAIMNTEAFF
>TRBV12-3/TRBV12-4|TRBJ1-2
CASSSYFRPVENGYTF
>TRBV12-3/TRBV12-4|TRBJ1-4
CASSFWGNEKLFF
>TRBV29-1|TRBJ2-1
CSVERDRDNEQFF
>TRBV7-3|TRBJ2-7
CASSISGGDYEQYF
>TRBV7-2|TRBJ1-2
CASSLAGTGRYGYTF
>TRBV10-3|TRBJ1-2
CAISTQGYDGYTF
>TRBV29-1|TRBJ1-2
CSVWGASGYGYTF
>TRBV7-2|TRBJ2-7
CASSFNLAAYEQYF
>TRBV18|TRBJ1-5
CASSPRADQPQHF
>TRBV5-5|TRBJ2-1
CASSGVAVYNEQFF
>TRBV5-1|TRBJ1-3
CASSLGSGMGSGNTIYF
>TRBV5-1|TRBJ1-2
CASSPPGQVNYGYTF
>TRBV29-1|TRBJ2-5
CSVSRETQYF
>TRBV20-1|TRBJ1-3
CSAKSQTGNTIYF
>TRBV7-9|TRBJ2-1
CASSPRTGEGVNEQFF
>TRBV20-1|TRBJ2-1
CSASRGNEQFF
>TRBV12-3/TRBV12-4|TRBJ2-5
CASSLAAGKTQYF
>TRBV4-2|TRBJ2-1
CASSRSPDPSYEEQFF
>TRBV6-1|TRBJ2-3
CARGQLAGGWDTQYF
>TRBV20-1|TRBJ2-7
CSARDLMDETYEQYF
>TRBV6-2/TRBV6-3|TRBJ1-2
CASSSGSYGYTF
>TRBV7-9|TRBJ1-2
CASSSGGGLANYGYTF
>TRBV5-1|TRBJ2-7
CASKCPSGSYEQYF
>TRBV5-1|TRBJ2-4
CASSTPEAGNIQYF
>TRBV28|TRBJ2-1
CASTGLAGANAYNEQFF
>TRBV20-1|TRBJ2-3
CCARGAGERELRDTQYF
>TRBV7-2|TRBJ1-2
CASSLQGSGYTF
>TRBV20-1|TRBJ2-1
CSAPGPGQDHSEQFF
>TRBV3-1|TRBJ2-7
CASSLSPAGGPEQYF
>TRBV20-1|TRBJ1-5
CSADDYPTGSDNQPQHF
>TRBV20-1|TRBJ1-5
CSARNQNSNQPQHF
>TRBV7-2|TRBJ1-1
CASSLLGNTEAFF
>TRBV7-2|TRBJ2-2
CASRPRTSNTGELFF
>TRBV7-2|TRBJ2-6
CASSPTGSSSGANVLTF
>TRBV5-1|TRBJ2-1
CASSLEGGPYNEQFF
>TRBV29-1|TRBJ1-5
CSVEVGRDAQHF
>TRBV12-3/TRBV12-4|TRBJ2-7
CASSTPDRSYEQYF